This TCR beta chain was captured by sequencing in a study of spatial heterogeneity in lung cancer. From the 5' RACE reads, TCRdb called clonotypes with MiXCR, one entry per CDR3 protein. The table shows some 100,000 distinct CDR3 sequences, with roughly 8.7% occurring only once. At least ten counts were recorded for this clonotype. As to time point: sample taken at primary tumor resection. Whole RNA, which was extracted from tumor, nontumor lung tissue or frozen PBMC, was sequenced without any cell sorting. The specimen comprised PBMCs, sampled at surgery. The sequence came from a male donor with early-stage non-small cell lung cancer.

CDR3 protein: CASSLVVGTDTQYF. The CDR3 nucleotides read TGTGCCAGCAGCTTAGTAGTAGGCACAGATACGCAGTATTTT. This chain connects TRBV7-2 to TRBJ2-3, with D hard to call. Germline V gene sequence: CDR1 SGHTA, CDR2 FQGNSA. The V end was cut by 1 base, the J end by 1 base, with 6 bases between. The CDR3 is 14 residues long.